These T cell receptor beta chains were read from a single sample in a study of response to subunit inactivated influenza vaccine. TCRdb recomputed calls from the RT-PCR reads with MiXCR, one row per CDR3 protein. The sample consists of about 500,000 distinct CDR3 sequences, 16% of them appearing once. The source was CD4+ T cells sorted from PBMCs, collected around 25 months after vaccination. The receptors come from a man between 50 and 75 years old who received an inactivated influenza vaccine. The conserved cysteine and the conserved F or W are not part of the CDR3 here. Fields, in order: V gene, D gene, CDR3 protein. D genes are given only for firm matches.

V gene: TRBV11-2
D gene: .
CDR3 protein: ASSHWKMDFWSGELF

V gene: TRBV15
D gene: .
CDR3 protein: ATSRVGVYNEQF

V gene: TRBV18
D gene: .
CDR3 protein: ASSRKANDQPQH

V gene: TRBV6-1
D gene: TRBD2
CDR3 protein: ASSRTLGGTYNEQF

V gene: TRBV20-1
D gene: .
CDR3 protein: SARRGGGYGYT

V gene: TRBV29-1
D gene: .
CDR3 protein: SVERRQSKNGYT

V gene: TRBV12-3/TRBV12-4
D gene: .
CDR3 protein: ASTFGQLSTDTQY

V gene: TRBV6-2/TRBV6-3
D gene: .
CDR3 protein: ASRSLGRLETQY

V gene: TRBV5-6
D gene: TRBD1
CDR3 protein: ASSLGTGWSNQPQH

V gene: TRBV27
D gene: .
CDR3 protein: ASSSTASGANVLT

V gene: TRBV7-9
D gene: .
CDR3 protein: ASSPPEGKNIQY

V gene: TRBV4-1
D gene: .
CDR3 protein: ASSHSYQGSTHEQF

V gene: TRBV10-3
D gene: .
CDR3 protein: AISETYSGNTIY

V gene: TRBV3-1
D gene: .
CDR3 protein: ASSQGPNSYEQY

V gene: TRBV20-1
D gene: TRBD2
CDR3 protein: SAQGLAGNNEQF

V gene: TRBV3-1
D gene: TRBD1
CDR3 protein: ASTLQGFGYT

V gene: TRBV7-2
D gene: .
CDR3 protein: ASSLERGRSYEQY

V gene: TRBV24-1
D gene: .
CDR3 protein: ATSEAARPYNEQF

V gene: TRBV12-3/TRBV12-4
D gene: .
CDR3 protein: ASSYSYEQY

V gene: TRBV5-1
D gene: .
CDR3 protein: ASRLGQNNEQF

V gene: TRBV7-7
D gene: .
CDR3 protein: ASSQRGGELF

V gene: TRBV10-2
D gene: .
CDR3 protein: ASAMVPGTDTQY

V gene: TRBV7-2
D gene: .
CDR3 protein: ASSPVGAGTEAF

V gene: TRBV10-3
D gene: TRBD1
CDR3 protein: AISTGESPLH

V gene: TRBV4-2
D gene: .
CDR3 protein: ASSPSPVGNQPQH

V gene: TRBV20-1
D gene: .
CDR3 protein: SARLRSYNEQF

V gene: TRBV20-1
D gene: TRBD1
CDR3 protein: SARAFLGQGPYEQY

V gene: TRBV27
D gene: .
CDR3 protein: ASSFRHEQY

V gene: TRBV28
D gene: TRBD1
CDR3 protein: ASSSGTGGLGGYT

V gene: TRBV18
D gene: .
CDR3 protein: ASSPGTGGPNTGELF

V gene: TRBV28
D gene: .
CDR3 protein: ASSSGTPEETQY

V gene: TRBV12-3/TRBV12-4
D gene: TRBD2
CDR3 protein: ASTPGLAGAWEQY